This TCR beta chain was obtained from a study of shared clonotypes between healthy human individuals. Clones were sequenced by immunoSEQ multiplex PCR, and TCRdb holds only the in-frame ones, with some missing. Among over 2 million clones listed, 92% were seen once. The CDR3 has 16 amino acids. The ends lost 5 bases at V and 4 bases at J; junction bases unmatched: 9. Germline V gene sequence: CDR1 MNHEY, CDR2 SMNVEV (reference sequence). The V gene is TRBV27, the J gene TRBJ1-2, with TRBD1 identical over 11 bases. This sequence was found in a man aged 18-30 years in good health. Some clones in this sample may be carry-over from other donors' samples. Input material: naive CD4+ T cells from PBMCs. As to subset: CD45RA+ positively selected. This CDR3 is CASSTTRTGGTYGYTF. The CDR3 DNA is TGTGCCAGCAGTACAACAAGGACAGGGGGCACCTATGGCTACACCTTC.